Here is one T cell receptor beta chain with its context. The source of the sample is a study of control samples from healthy donors and cancer patients. TCRdb's copy holds only in-frame clones and misses some; the assay was immunoSEQ multiplex PCR. The table has roughly 92,000 clones, approximately 91% seen once. Germline V gene lookup returns CDR1 GTSNPN and CDR2 SVGIG (reference sequence). This CDR3 has 13 residues. Between the trimmed V and J ends, which lost 1 base and 3 bases, there was a span of 9 bases. The chain employs TRBV30 and TRBJ1-1; unclear D gene. Sequenced material: blood. The sequence was obtained from an older woman in good health. The CDR3 coding sequence is TGTGCCTGGAGTGGGCAGAGCTACACTGAAGCTTTCTTT. Translating it yields CAWSGQSYTEAFF.